This T cell receptor beta chain was observed in a study of T cell responses to AZD1222 COVID-19 vaccine (dated by TCRdb to about 2021). Notes on the research overall: AZD1222 recipients given second doses at about 4 weeks or at about 12 weeks were pooled, since spike-specific TCR depth and breadth were not found to differ between the two schedules. Trial participants were enrolled by age into 18-55, 56-69 and 70-plus year subgroups, with roughly 150, 30 and 60 TCR-sequenced participants respectively. TCR sequencing was performed for 230 to 250 trial participants, of whom around 200 were given two doses of AZD1222 and around 25 were given two doses of MenACWY control vaccine. General findings and caveats noted by the study authors: Conclusions about previously exposed vaccinees are limited because only 6 or 7 AZD1222 recipients were SARS-CoV-2 seropositive at baseline. Vaccine-associated CD4 TCRs spanned the whole spike protein, with dominant responses in regions 160-218 and 743-854. Because no samples from the day 14 peak response were available, repertoires could be characterized only after the peak T cell response. Participants were mostly white British, with more females than males. The authors suggested clonal diversity may have been underestimated. Epitopes outside the regions mutated in the B.1.351 and B.1.1.7 variants were reportedly recognized by nearly half of the unique spike-specific TCRs. Spike-specific TCR breadth and depth rose significantly after two AZD1222 doses compared with day 0 and with MenACWY recipients. The 56-69-year group was small, and its depth increase did not reach significance, likely because of low power.

Comment on this clone: Its binding antigen is unknown. No much larger clonotype is one base removed from it; base qualities were not supplied.

The time point label on this specimen signifies: baseline before first vaccination. Vaccinee samples were obtained from the UK trials COV001 and COV002, which included a single-blind randomized controlled phase 2/3 trial of AZD1222 (ChAdOx1 nCoV-19) in healthy adults. For TCRbeta chain sequencing, PBMC samples from trial participants were taken at day 0 and at day 28 after the second dose. The CDR3 regions of human TCRbeta chains were analyzed by immunosequencing. The study's own analysis went as follows. Repertoire TCRs were matched against a reference library of SARS-CoV-2-specific TCRs generated with the MIRA antigen-specificity platform. Breadth meant the fraction of unique TCRs that were SARS-CoV-2-associated, whereas depth meant the fraction of total T cells that were SARS-CoV-2-associated. Using the MIRA data, every spike-specific TCR was mapped to the spike region that the TCR reacted to and assigned to either a CD4 or a CD8 class. Log10-transformed breadth and depth values were compared by one-way ANOVA with Sidak's multiple comparisons tests. TCRdb holds this immuneACCESS table with in-frame rearrangements only. Some clones are missing; in checked studies, unresolved V genes explain under half, and the rest has no known cause. V and J calls and clone size are as listed in that table; D and trimming were resolved from the DNA. This sample gives 90,000 to 120,000 clones in total; around 90% of them show up just once. Approximately 4% of the sample goes to the ten largest clones.

This receptor was taken from an adult in good health. The material was peripheral blood, obtained on day 0 of AZD1222 vaccination.

The CDR3: CASSYRDYSYEQYF. In nucleotide form, the sequence is TGCGCCAGCAGCTACCGGGACTACTCCTACGAGCAGTACTTC. The chain uses TRBV4-1 and TRBJ2-7, with 7 bases aligning to TRBD2. As encoded in the germline V gene, CDR1 is MGHRA while CDR2 is YSYEKL. The CDR3, from cysteine to phenylalanine, totals 14 residues. Only CDR3 DNA remains: 42 bases, in frame from the first base. Trimming removed 5 bases from V and 0 bases from J; the gene matches leave 4 bases unexplained.